This T cell receptor beta chain emerged from a study of blood T cell repertoires in COVID-19 (dated by TCRdb to the early 2020s). Background for the entire study: Samples covering the acute and convalescent phases of COVID-19 were provided by collaborators in the United States, Italy and Spain. The material from the prospective study consisted of cDNA or gDNA derived from T cells, B-cell-depleted T cells, or PBMCs. The dataset comprised deeply sampled blood TCRbeta repertoires from subjects exposed to, actively infected with, or recovered from COVID-19. The repertoires were made available in a free public database intended to serve as a resource for research on the immune response to SARS-CoV-2. Samples came from the ongoing ImmuneRACE study (first 160 participants) plus 1,254 subjects from 6 global collaborators. Sample metadata almost always included a de-identified subject ID, COVID-19 status, age in years and sex. Where available, HLA class I and class II types were obtained from metadata supplied by the sample provider rather than from assay-based typing.

Each collaborating institution followed its own protocols to collect whole blood in K2EDTA tubes. Collaborator samples were shipped for TCRbeta analysis as frozen whole blood, isolated PBMCs, or DNA extracted from either sample type. TCRbeta CDR3 regions were amplified from genomic DNA using the immunoSEQ Assay, a bias-controlled multiplex PCR. The authors' pipeline ran thus. The number of nucleated cells in each sample was estimated from the amplification of reference gene primers within the assay. To quantify the absolute abundance of each unique TCRbeta CDR3 rearrangement, sequence reads were collapsed and filtered. For each sample, productive Simpson clonality was calculated as the square root of Simpson's diversity index across productive rearrangements. The immuneACCESS repertoire file appears here via TCRdb, limited to in-frame rearrangements. These files lack a portion of the clones; in checked studies, under half of the deficit traces to unresolved V genes, and the cause of the others is not known. For V, J and clone size, that table is used; D and trimming come from the DNA. This sample has under 100,000 clones in its table, and around 83% of those were observed once. The ten biggest clones cover roughly 2.1% of the sample.

General conclusions and limits of the study: The amount of clinical and demographic metadata varied by source and participant and was provided uncurated.

V gives up 6 bases and J gives up 14 bases, and the segment between their germline ends measures 14 bases. The CDR3 runs 11 amino acids, cysteine and phenylalanine included. Only the CDR3 region is kept as DNA, spanning 33 bases read in frame from base 1. Concerning this clone itself: Its antigen is not yet known. Nothing much larger sits one base from this clone, and base qualities are not available.

The sequence was collected from a woman aged 70-85 years with acute or convalescent COVID-19. Material for sequencing was peripheral blood. The rearranged chain carries TRBV12-3 or TRBV12-4 and TRBJ1-3, with the identity of the D gene unclear. The CDR3 loop reads CASRVAASLYF. The bases read TGTGCCAGCAGGGTGGCGGCCTCCCTATATTTT.